Presented here are 12 T cell receptor beta chains from one specimen sequenced in a study of read filtering for tumor transcriptome and immune sequencing (dated by TCRdb to 2018 to 2020). Reads for this sample came from an Illumina HiSeq 4000. The Immunoverse kit was used to build TCR libraries from about 430 ng RNA, with molecular barcoded adaptors covering alpha/delta and beta/gamma chains. TCRdb reprocessed the public reads (quality trimming at Q25 with fastp, clone calling with MiXCR) and kept in-frame beta chains. Entries are consolidated by CDR3 protein sequence, retaining the most common genes and DNA. The sample yields around 140,000 distinct CDR3 sequences; roughly 13% were counted once. About 8.6% of the sample is held by the ten biggest clonotypes. The sequenced sample was a population of CD138-negative cells sorted from bone marrow. Interpreted using the paper, the cell subset or site label stands for: bone marrow mononuclear cells depleted of CD138+ plasma/myeloma cells by negative magnetic selection. These receptor sequences come from a donor at least 40 years old with multiple myeloma.

In its sample, this clonotype was seen many times. CDR3 protein: CASSPYRATNEQFF. DNA for the CDR3: TGTGCCAGCTCACCGTACAGGGCGACCAATGAGCAGTTCTTC. The rearrangement links TRBV18 to TRBJ2-1; D possibly corresponds to TRBD1 (6 bases). Trimming stripped 3 bases from V and 6 bases from J, with 12 bases between. The CDR3 has 14 residues. Germline V gene data show CDR1 as KGHSH and CDR2 as LQKENI.

Ten or more counts support this clonotype. This sequence joins TRBV12-3 or TRBV12-4 and TRBJ1-1, with 7 bases that match TRBD1. J lost 0 bases, V lost 8 bases, and 9 bases had no gene match. This CDR3 spans 15 amino acids. The CDR3 is CASLRHRGLNTEAFF. CDR3 nucleotides: TGTGCCAGCCTACGCCACAGGGGCCTGAACACTGAAGCTTTCTTT.

Comments on this clonotype: A read error is possible here, since a much larger clone lies one base away. Written as DNA, the CDR3 is TGCAGTGCGGGAGGACTAGCGGCCTCCTACGAGCTGTACTTC. This codes for CSAGGLAASYELYF. The chain links TRBV20-1 to TRBJ2-7; 10 bases agree with TRBD2. Germline assignment: CDR1 DFQATT and CDR2 SNEGSKA (reference sequence). This CDR3 is 14 amino acids long.

Comments on this clonotype: A much larger clone lies a single base off, so this may be a read error. The chain uses TRBV7-2 and TRBJ2-5; D is ambiguous. Trimming left V 1 base short and J 5 bases short, with 8 bases between. The CDR3 is 13 residues long. Germline V CDR1 and CDR2: SGHTA, FQGNSA. DNA for the CDR3: TGTGCCAGCAGCTTAGGGAGTGAGGAGACCCAGTACTTC. Translating gives CASSLGSEETQYF.

This clonotype was found many times. This sequence joins TRBV29-1 and TRBJ2-5; TRBD2 might be the D (6 bases). This CDR3 comprises 12 residues. Trimming pared 8 bases from V and 5 bases from J, leaving 15 bases between. Germline CDR1 SQVTM, CDR2 ANQGSEA. The CDR3 bases are TGCAGCATCAAAGGAGGGATGGAGACCCAGTACTTC. Protein: CSIKGGMETQYF.

This clonotype was observed many times. J is TRBJ1-1 and V is TRBV6-5; TRBD1 might be the D (6 bases). Per germline, CDR1 MNHEY and CDR2 SVGAGI. V was clipped by 4 bases and J by 10 bases, with 13 bases between them. There are 12 residues in the CDR3. The CDR3 loop reads CASSSTGKGAFF. The CDR3 coding sequence is TGTGCCAGCAGTTCAACAGGGAAAGGAGCTTTCTTT.

This clonotype has a count of ten or more. The chain links TRBV11-2 to TRBJ1-4; D is ambiguous. Trimming stripped 4 bases from V and 0 bases from J, with 12 bases between. Germline CDR1 is SGHAT and CDR2 is FQNNGV. The CDR3 length is 16 residues. CDR3 sequence: CASSSAPGATNEKLFF. Written as DNA, the CDR3 is TGTGCCAGCAGCTCCGCCCCCGGGGCAACTAATGAAAAACTGTTTTTT. The full variable domain, completed using reference TRBV11-2 and TRBJ1-4, is EAGVAQSPRYKIIEKRQSVAFWCNPISGHATLYWYQQILGQGPKLLIQFQNNGVVDDSQLPKDRFSAERLKGVDSTLKIQPAKLEDSAVYLCASSSAPGATNEKLFFGSGTQLSVL.

The genes are TRBV29-1 and TRBJ2-5, with TRBD1 matching over 8 bases. The CDR3 sequence is 13 residues long. The germline CDR1 and CDR2 sequences are SQVTM and ANQGSEA. V was clipped by 1 base and J by 11 bases; unmatched bases: 9. The CDR3: CSVEVAGGMTQYF. In DNA form, the CDR3 reads TGCAGCGTTGAAGTTGCAGGGGGCATGACACAGTACTTC.

In its sample, this clonotype was seen a few times. This chain connects TRBV7-9 to TRBJ2-1, with D perhaps matching TRBD2 (5 bases). The CDR3 loop spans 14 amino acids. Trimming pared 1 base from V and 8 bases from J, leaving 12 bases between. Per germline, CDR1 SEHNR and CDR2 FQNEAQ (reference sequence). The CDR3 DNA reads as TGTGCCAGCAGCTTAGGATCGCGGGCAGATGAGCAGTTCTTC. Its protein is CASSLGSRADEQFF.

This clonotype showed up many times. This rearrangement joins TRBV5-5 to TRBJ2-5, with D possibly TRBD1 on 6 matching bases. CDR3 length equals 15 residues. Trimming left V 4 bases short and J 5 bases short, with 18 bases between. The germline V gene has CDR1 SGHKS and CDR2 YYEKEE (reference sequence). This CDR3 is CASSPPGRGRETQYF. The CDR3 DNA reads as TGTGCCAGCAGCCCCCCGGGCAGGGGTAGGGAGACCCAGTACTTC.

This clonotype occurred many times. The DNA of the CDR3 is TGTGCCAGCAGCTCCCACAGGGATAGTCGGGGGATGTCAGATACGCAGTATTTT. Amino acids: CASSSHRDSRGMSDTQYF. V is TRBV7-2 and J is TRBJ2-3; D might be TRBD1 or TRBD2, each matching 6 bases. V gave up 4 bases and J gave up 4 bases, with 24 bases separating them. Germline V gene lookup returns CDR1 SGHTA and CDR2 FQGNSA. The CDR3 is 18 amino acids.

The table lists this clonotype with many counts. The rearrangement uses TRBV4-1 and TRBJ2-1; 7 bases match TRBD2. Trimming took 0 bases from V and 8 from J; bases not matched to a gene: 13. The CDR3 length is 17 residues. Germline CDR1 reads MGHRA; CDR2 reads YSYEKL. CDR3 sequence reads: CASSQDLGEGPEDEQFF. CDR3 DNA: TGCGCCAGCAGCCAAGATCTCGGGGAGGGCCCAGAGGATGAGCAGTTCTTC.